These 27 T cell receptor beta chains originate from one sample sequenced in a study of shared clonotypes between healthy human individuals. Sequenced by immunoSEQ multiplex PCR; TCRdb stores in-frame clones only, minus some. Seen here are about 480,000 clones, 75% to 80% observed once, and the top ten hold around 13%. Sequenced: PBMCs. Every receptor here comes from a woman aged 35 to 49 in good health. Some clones in this sample may be carry-over from other donors' samples.

The chain uses TRBV28 and TRBJ2-7; the D gene could be TRBD1 or TRBD2 (6 bases each). The CDR3 is 15 amino acids. Trimming shortened V by 0 bases and J by 1 base, and 10 bases separated the two germline ends. Germline CDR1 is MDHEN and CDR2 is SYDVKM. The CDR3 region is CASSLWGGNSYEQYF. CDR3 in DNA: TGTGCCAGCAGTTTATGGGGGGGCAATTCCTACGAGCAGTACTTC.

The chain combines TRBV28 with TRBJ2-1, with 10 bases lining up with TRBD2. V was clipped by 6 bases and J by 9 bases; unmatched bases: 5. The CDR3 runs 13 residues. Germline CDR1 is MDHEN and CDR2 is SYDVKM. CDR3 DNA: TGTGCCAGCAGCACTAGCGGGAATAGTGAGCAGTTCTTC. Translating it yields CASSTSGNSEQFF. Combining the CDR3 with reference TRBV28 and TRBJ2-1 gives the whole variable domain DVKVTQSSRYLVKRTGEKVFLECVQDMDHENMFWYRQDPGLGLRLIYFSYDVKMKEKGDIPEGYSVSREKKERFSLILESASTNQTSMYLCASSTSGNSEQFFGPGTRLTVL.

The sample holds a few counts of this clone. The rearrangement joins TRBV2 to TRBJ2-7; D is unclear. Trimming stripped 8 bases from V and 3 bases from J, with 8 bases between. The V gene's germline CDR1 is SNHLY and CDR2 FYNNEI. This CDR3 is built from 11 residues. CDR3 amino acids: CASHDGYEQYF. CDR3 sequence (DNA): TGTGCCAGCCACGACGGCTACGAGCAGTACTTC.

The chain links TRBV19 to TRBJ2-7, with D tentatively TRBD1 or TRBD2 (5 bases each). Germline loops: CDR1 LNHDA, CDR2 SQIVND (reference sequence). V was shortened by 6 bases and J by 7 bases, with 16 bases between the two germline ends. This CDR3 contains 13 residues. The CDR3 loop reads CASRGQPGGEQYF. The CDR3 bases are TGTGCCAGTAGAGGACAACCAGGCGGGGAGCAGTACTTC.

The chain recombines TRBV4-1 with TRBJ2-1; D could derive from TRBD1 or TRBD2 (5 bases each). The germline V gene has CDR1 MGHRA and CDR2 YSYEKL. The CDR3 loop spans 15 amino acids. Trimming removed 9 bases from V and 7 bases from J, with 22 bases in between. CDR3 loop: CASRDALGKGNEQFF. CDR3 DNA: TGCGCCAGTCGGGACGCCCTAGGGAAGGGTAATGAGCAGTTCTTC.

This chain uses TRBV2 with TRBJ2-7, with 9 bases that match TRBD1. In germline, CDR1 is SNHLY, CDR2 FYNNEI. Trimming cost V 8 bases and J 3 bases; bases outside gene matches: 17. The CDR3 sequence is 17 residues long. The CDR3 DNA sequence: TGTGCCAGCCTAGCGGACAGGGGATTTGGTAGCGGCTACGAGCAGTACTTC. Protein product: CASLADRGFGSGYEQYF.

The rearrangement links TRBV28 to TRBJ2-1, with D perhaps matching TRBD2 (5 bases). The CDR3 loop spans 15 amino acids. Deletions cut 3 bases from V and 2 bases from J, with 11 bases between. The germline V gene encodes CDR1 MDHEN and CDR2 SYDVKM. CDR3 amino acids: CASSFLATTYNEQFF. In nucleotides, the CDR3 is TGTGCCAGCAGTTTTTTGGCGACTACCTACAATGAGCAGTTCTTC.

The rearrangement links TRBV6-1 to TRBJ2-1, with D unresolved. The V gene's germline CDR1 is MNHNS and CDR2 SASEGT. This CDR3 spans 12 amino acids. The V end was cut by 2 bases, the J end by 7 bases, with 6 bases between. The CDR3: CASSEWENEQFF. The DNA of the CDR3 is TGTGCCAGCAGTGAATGGGAAAATGAGCAGTTCTTC.

In this sample, this clone turned up once. This chain uses TRBV19 with TRBJ2-3; a weak D match, TRBD1 (5 bases). This CDR3 is built from 17 residues. Germline V gene lookup returns CDR1 LNHDA and CDR2 SQIVND (reference sequence). Trimming shortened V by 6 bases and J by 2 bases, and 21 bases separated the two germline ends. The CDR3 DNA reads TGTGCCAGTAGCCGCGTAGGCGGCAGGGTAAACACAGATACGCAGTATTTT. Protein product: CASSRVGGRVNTDTQYF.

The genes are TRBV4-3 and TRBJ1-2, with a possible D match to TRBD1 (6 bases). The CDR3 length is 17 residues. V lost 1 base and J lost 6, with 21 bases in between. CDR1 is LGHNA and CDR2 is YSLEER in the germline V gene. This CDR3 is CASSQVEWWAGADGYTF. CDR3 bases: TGCGCCAGCAGCCAAGTGGAATGGTGGGCAGGGGCCGATGGCTACACCTTC.

V is TRBV7-9 and J is TRBJ2-1; 11 positions match TRBD1. The CDR3 extends over 15 amino acids. Unmatched junction bases numbered 7, after V lost 5 bases and J lost 7 bases. Germline CDR1 and CDR2: SEHNR and FQNEAQ (reference sequence). CDR3: CASSPGTGGSNEQFF. DNA for the CDR3: TGTGCCAGCAGCCCCGGGACAGGGGGGTCGAATGAGCAGTTCTTC.

The chain joins TRBV7-2 to TRBJ1-5; D is uncertain. CDR3 size: 17 residues. Germline-derived CDR1 and CDR2 are SGHTA and FQGNSA. Deletions cut 0 bases from V and 0 bases from J, with 12 bases between. CDR3: CASSLASTLYSNQPQHF. In nucleotides, the CDR3 is TGTGCCAGCAGCTTAGCGTCCACTCTGTATAGCAATCAGCCCCAGCATTTT.

On this clone: It is likely a read error: a sequence one base away is far more abundant. Other DNA sequences in this sample translate to the same CDR3. The rearrangement joins TRBV29-1 to TRBJ2-1, with D hard to call. V lost 6 bases, J lost 10 bases, and 13 bases lay in between. Germline CDR1 is SQVTM and CDR2 is ANQGSEA. This CDR3 is 11 amino acids long. CDR3 residues: CSVSRSGEQFF. CDR3 bases: TGCAGCGTATCTAGGTCCGGGGAGCAGTTCTTC.

V is TRBV7-2 and J is TRBJ2-7; the match to TRBD2 covers 8 bases. The germline gives CDR1 SGHTA, CDR2 FQGNSA. The CDR3 loop spans 15 amino acids. V shed 4 bases and J 0 bases; nucleotides not matched to a gene: 5. CDR3 DNA sequence: TGTGCCAGCAGCTCTTTAGCGGGATACTCCTACGAGCAGTACTTC. It encodes CASSSLAGYSYEQYF.

The chain joins TRBV27 to TRBJ2-2; D not resolved. CDR1 is MNHEY, CDR2 SMNVEV, per germline (reference sequence). V was trimmed by 3 bases and J by 2 bases, leaving 13 bases between them. The CDR3 length is 16 residues. As DNA, the CDR3 is TGTGCCAGCAGTTTTTGGTTGGCGAAAAACACCGGGGAGCTGTTTTTT. This encodes CASSFWLAKNTGELFF.

This chain uses TRBV11-3 with TRBJ2-1; 13 bases are shared with TRBD2. CDR1 is SGHNT and CDR2 is YENEEA in the germline V gene. With 3 bases clipped from V and 6 bases from J, the junction kept 5 bases outside the gene matches. The length of the CDR3 is 16 residues. The CDR3 DNA reads as TGTGCCAGCAGCTTGGGACTAGCGGGGTCCCGCAATGAGCAGTTCTTC. Translating it yields CASSLGLAGSRNEQFF. Using reference TRBV11-3 and TRBJ2-1 for the parts outside the CDR3, the full variable domain is EAGVVQSPRYKIIEKKQPVAFWCNPISGHNTLYWYLQNLGQGPELLIRYENEEAVDDSQLPKDRFSAERLKGVDSTLKIQPAELGDSAVYLCASSLGLAGSRNEQFFGPGTRLTVL.

V usage is TRBV11-2 and J usage is TRBJ2-7; 10 nucleotides line up with TRBD1. Germline V lookup: CDR1 SGHAT, CDR2 FQNNGV. The CDR3 is made up of 16 amino acids. The J segment lost 3 bases and the V segment lost 4 bases, leaving 9 bases of the junction unmatched. The CDR3 here is CASSSRAGTGDYEQYF. The CDR3 DNA reads as TGTGCCAGCAGCTCACGCGCCGGGACAGGGGACTACGAGCAGTACTTC.

The chain has TRBV2 and TRBJ2-7, with TRBD2 identical over 7 bases. The CDR3 runs to 16 residues. V shed 5 bases and J 2 bases; nucleotides not matched to a gene: 12. Germline CDR1 SNHLY, CDR2 FYNNEI. The CDR3 sequence: CASSLSAGRRPYEQYF. The CDR3 region has the DNA TGTGCCAGCAGTCTTTCAGCGGGGAGGAGGCCCTACGAGCAGTACTTC.

This chain's CDR3 is CASSRRGGPGVVYEQYF. CDR3 nucleotides: TGTGCCAGCAGTCGGCGAGGCGGTCCGGGGGTCGTCTACGAGCAGTACTTC. The V call is TRBV7-9, the J call TRBJ2-7; weak D call: TRBD2 (6 bases). Trimming removed 6 bases at V and 3 bases at J, with 24 bases between. Per the germline V gene, CDR1 is SEHNR and CDR2 is FQNEAQ (reference sequence). This CDR3 is 17 amino acids long.

This clone showed up many times. The gene calls are TRBV10-1 and TRBJ1-1; 9 bases agree with TRBD1. The CDR3 extends over 15 amino acids. The J segment lost 6 bases and the V segment lost 6 bases, leaving 11 bases of the junction unmatched. Germline V gene lookup returns CDR1 WNHNN and CDR2 SYGVQD (reference sequence). The CDR3 coding sequence is TGCGCCAGCAGGGACAGGGGTAAGACCCAAGCTGAAGCTTTCTTT. This gives the protein CASRDRGKTQAEAFF.

The table lists this clone with a few counts. The chain combines TRBV30 with TRBJ2-1, with TRBD2 matching over 10 bases. V dropped 4 bases and J dropped 9; count of bases not matched to a gene: 9. The CDR3 is 14 amino acids. Per germline, CDR1 GTSNPN and CDR2 SVGIG (reference sequence). The CDR3 protein is CAWKASGRGGEQFF. The CDR3, as DNA: TGTGCCTGGAAGGCTAGCGGGAGAGGTGGTGAGCAGTTCTTC.

The CDR3 nucleotides read TGTGCCAGCACCTGGGCGGGGACAGATAACTCTGGAAACACCATATATTTT. This codes for CASTWAGTDNSGNTIYF. V gene TRBV2 combines with J gene TRBJ1-3; 7 positions match TRBD1. This CDR3 spans 17 amino acids. Per germline, CDR1 SNHLY and CDR2 FYNNEI. V gave up 7 bases and J gave up 0 bases; unmatched junction bases: 12.

This sequence joins TRBV7-8 and TRBJ2-1; 11 nucleotides match TRBD2. The CDR3 length is 14 residues. J gave up 8 bases and V 5 bases, and 5 bases lay outside the gene matches. The germline V gene encodes CDR1 SGHVS and CDR2 FQNEAQ. The CDR3 reads CASSPGLAAYEQFF. The CDR3 DNA is TGTGCCAGCAGCCCGGGACTAGCGGCCTATGAGCAGTTCTTC.

The chain joins TRBV6-5 to TRBJ1-5; no definite D call. The CDR3 has 13 amino acids. The ends were cut back, 0 bases at V and 7 bases at J, with 7 bases in the middle. The germline gives CDR1 MNHEY, CDR2 SVGAGI. CDR3 amino acids: CASSYSLLQPQHF. CDR3 in DNA: TGTGCCAGCAGTTACTCGTTATTACAGCCCCAGCATTTT.

The rearrangement joins TRBV10-3 to TRBJ2-7, with TRBD1 matching over 8 bases. V trimming: 3 bases; J trimming: 5 bases; junction bases outside the gene matches: 9. The CDR3 length is 15 residues. Per the germline V gene, CDR1 is ENHRY and CDR2 is SYGVKD. In DNA form, the CDR3 reads TGTGCCATCAGTGAACCCGGACAGGGCAAGGACGAGCAGTACTTC. This codes for CAISEPGQGKDEQYF.

The J gene is TRBJ2-5, the V gene TRBV6-5; the D gene is possibly TRBD1 (6 bases). V was pared by 2 bases and J by 5 bases, with 12 bases between. The CDR3 has 14 amino acids. Germline CDR1 MNHEY, CDR2 SVGAGI. The CDR3 reads CASSYNRDRETQYF. CDR3 nucleotides: TGTGCCAGCAGTTACAACAGGGATAGGGAGACCCAGTACTTC.

The chain recombines TRBV29-1 with TRBJ1-1; a weak D match, TRBD1 (6 bases). Germline V gene data show CDR1 as SQVTM and CDR2 as ANQGSEA. Deletions cut 7 bases from V and 1 base from J, with 10 bases between. The CDR3 loop spans 12 amino acids. This CDR3 is CSADRTNTEAFF. CDR3 DNA: TGCAGCGCTGACAGGACGAACACTGAAGCTTTCTTT. The full variable domain, with the rest looked up from reference TRBV29-1 and TRBJ1-1, is SAVISQKPSRDICQRGTSLTIQCQVDSQVTMMFWYRQQPGQSLTLIATANQGSEATYESGFVIDKFPISRPNLTFSTLTVSNMSPEDSSIYLCSADRTNTEAFFGQGTRLTVV.